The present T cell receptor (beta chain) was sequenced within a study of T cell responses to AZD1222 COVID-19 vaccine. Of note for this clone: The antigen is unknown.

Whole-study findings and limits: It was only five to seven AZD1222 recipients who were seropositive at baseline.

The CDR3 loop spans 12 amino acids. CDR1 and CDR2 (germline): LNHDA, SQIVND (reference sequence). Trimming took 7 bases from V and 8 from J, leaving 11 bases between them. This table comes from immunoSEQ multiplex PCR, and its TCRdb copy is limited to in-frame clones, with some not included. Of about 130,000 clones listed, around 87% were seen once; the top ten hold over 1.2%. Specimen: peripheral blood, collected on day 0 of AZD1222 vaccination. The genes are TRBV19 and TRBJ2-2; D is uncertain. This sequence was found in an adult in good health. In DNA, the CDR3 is TGTGCCAGTACCGCCTCGAGTGGGGAGCTGTTTTTT. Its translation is CASTASSGELFF.